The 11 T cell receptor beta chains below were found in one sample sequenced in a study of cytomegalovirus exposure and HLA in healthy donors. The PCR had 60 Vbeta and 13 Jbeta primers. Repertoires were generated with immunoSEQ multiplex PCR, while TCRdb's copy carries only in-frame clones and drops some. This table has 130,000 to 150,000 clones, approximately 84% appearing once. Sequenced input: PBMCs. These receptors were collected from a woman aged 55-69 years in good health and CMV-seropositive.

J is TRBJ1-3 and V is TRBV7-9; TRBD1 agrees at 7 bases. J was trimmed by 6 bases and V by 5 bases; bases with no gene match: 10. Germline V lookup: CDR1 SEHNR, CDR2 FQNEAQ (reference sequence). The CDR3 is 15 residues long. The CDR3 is CASSRERQGENTIYF. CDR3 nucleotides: TGTGCCAGCAGCCGGGAGAGACAGGGAGAAAACACCATATATTTT.

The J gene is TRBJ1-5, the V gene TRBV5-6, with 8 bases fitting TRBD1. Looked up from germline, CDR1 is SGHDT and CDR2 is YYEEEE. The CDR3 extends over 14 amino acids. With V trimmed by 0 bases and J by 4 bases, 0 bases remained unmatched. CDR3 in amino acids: CASSLGDRNQPQHF. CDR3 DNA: TGTGCCAGCAGCTTGGGGGACAGGAATCAGCCCCAGCATTTT. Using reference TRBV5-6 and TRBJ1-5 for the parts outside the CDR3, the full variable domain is DAGVTQSPTHLIKTRGQQVTLRCSPKSGHDTVSWYQQALGQGPQFIFQYYEEEERQRGNFPDRFSGHQFPNYSSELNVNALLLGDSALYLCASSLGDRNQPQHFGDGTRLSIL.

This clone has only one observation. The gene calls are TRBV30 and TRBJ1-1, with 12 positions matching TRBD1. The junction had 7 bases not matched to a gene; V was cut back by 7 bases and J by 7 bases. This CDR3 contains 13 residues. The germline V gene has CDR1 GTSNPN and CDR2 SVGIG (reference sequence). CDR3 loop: CAFYGTGGVEAFF. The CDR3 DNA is TGTGCCTTCTACGGGACAGGGGGCGTTGAAGCTTTCTTT.

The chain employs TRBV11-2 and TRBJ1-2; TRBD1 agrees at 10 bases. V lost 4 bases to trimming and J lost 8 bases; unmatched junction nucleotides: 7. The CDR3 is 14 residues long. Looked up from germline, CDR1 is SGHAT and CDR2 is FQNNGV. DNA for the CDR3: TGTGCCAGCAGCTCGGGGACAGGGGCCCGGGGCTACACCTTC. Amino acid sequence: CASSSGTGARGYTF. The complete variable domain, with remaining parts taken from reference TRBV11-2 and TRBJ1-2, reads EAGVAQSPRYKIIEKRQSVAFWCNPISGHATLYWYQQILGQGPKLLIQFQNNGVVDDSQLPKDRFSAERLKGVDSTLKIQPAKLEDSAVYLCASSSGTGARGYTFGSGTRLTVV.

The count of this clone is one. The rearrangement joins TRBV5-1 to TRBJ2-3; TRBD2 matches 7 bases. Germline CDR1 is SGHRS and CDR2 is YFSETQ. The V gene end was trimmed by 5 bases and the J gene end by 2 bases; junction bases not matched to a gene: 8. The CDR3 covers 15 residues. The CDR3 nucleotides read TGCGCCAGCAGTATACTAGCGCGCCCCACAGATACGCAGTATTTT. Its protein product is CASSILARPTDTQYF.

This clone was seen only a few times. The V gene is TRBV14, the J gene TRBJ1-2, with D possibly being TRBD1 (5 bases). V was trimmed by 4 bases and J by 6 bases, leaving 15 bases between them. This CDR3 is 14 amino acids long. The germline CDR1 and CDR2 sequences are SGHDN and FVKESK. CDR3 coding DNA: TGTGCCAGCAGCCCCGGCGGGGGTAGGCATGGCTACACCTTC. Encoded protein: CASSPGGGRHGYTF.

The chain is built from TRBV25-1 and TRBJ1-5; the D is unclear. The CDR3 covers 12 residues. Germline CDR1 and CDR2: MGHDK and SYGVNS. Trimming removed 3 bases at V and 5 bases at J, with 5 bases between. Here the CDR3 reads CASSDADQPQHF. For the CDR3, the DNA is TGTGCCAGCAGTGACGCAGATCAGCCCCAGCATTTT.

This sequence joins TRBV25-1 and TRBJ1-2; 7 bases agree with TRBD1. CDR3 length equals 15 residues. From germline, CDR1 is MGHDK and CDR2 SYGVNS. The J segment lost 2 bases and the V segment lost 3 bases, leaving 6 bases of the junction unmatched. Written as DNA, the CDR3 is TGTGCCAGCAGTGATCACAGGGGAACCAACTATGGCTACACCTTC. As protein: CASSDHRGTNYGYTF.

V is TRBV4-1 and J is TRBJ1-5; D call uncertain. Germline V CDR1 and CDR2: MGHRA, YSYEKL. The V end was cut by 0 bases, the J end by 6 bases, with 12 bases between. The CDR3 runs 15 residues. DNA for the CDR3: TGCGCCAGCAGCCAAGATGGGCTCCCTGGTCAGCCCCAGCATTTT. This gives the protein CASSQDGLPGQPQHF.

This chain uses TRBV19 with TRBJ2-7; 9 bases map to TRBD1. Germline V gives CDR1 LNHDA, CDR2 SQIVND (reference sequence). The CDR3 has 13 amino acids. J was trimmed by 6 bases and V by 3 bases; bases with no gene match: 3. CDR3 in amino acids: CASSMDRGSEQYF. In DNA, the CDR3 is TGTGCCAGTAGTATGGACAGGGGAAGCGAGCAGTACTTC.

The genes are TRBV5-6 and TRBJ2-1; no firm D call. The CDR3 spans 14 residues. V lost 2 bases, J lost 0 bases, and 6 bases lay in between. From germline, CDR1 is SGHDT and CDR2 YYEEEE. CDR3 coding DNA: TGTGCCAGCAGCTTCTGGAGCTCCTACAATGAGCAGTTCTTC. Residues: CASSFWSSYNEQFF. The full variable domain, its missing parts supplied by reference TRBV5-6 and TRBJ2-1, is DAGVTQSPTHLIKTRGQQVTLRCSPKSGHDTVSWYQQALGQGPQFIFQYYEEEERQRGNFPDRFSGHQFPNYSSELNVNALLLGDSALYLCASSFWSSYNEQFFGPGTRLTVL.